A single sample gave rise to the 18 T cell receptor beta chains below, sequenced in a study of T cells after yellow fever vaccination. TCRdb itself ran the 5' RACE reads through MiXCR, one entry per CDR3 protein. This sample has about 320,000 distinct CDR3 sequences; over 3.5% occur once, and the top ten carry approximately 19%. The sequences come from PBMCs, collected 15 days after the yellow fever booster vaccination. The receptors derive from a man aged 18 to 29 who received the YFV17D yellow fever vaccine.

There are many counts of this clonotype. This sequence joins TRBV7-9 and TRBJ2-7, with D tentatively TRBD2 (6 bases). The CDR3 length is 12 residues. V was trimmed by 3 bases and J by 6 bases, leaving 9 bases between them. The germline gives CDR1 SEHNR, CDR2 FQNEAQ (reference sequence). The CDR3 region has the DNA TGTGCCAGCAGCTTTAGCGGAGCCGAGCAGTACGTC. Residues: CASSFSGAEQYV.

This clonotype appeared a few times. This sequence joins TRBV5-1 and TRBJ2-1, with TRBD2 identical over 10 bases. Germline V gives CDR1 SGHRS, CDR2 YFSETQ. V gave up 0 bases and J gave up 10 bases; unmatched junction bases: 1. The length of the CDR3 is 13 residues. The DNA for the CDR3 is TGCGCCAGCAGCTTGGCGACTAGCGGGGAGCAGTTCTTC. Its protein product is CASSLATSGEQFF. Full variable domain (remainder filled in from reference TRBV5-1 and TRBJ2-1): KAGVTQTPRYLIKTRGQQVTLSCSPISGHRSVSWYQQTPGQGLQFLFEYFSETQRNKGNFPGRFSGRQFSNSRSEMNVSTLELGDSALYLCASSLATSGEQFFGPGTRLTVL.

This clonotype was seen a handful of times. The rearrangement uses TRBV20-1 and TRBJ1-2, with a weak D call TRBD1 (6 bases). This CDR3 comprises 14 residues. V was clipped by 6 bases and J by 6 bases, with 20 bases between them. CDR1 and CDR2 (germline): DFQATT, SNEGSKA (reference sequence). In nucleotides, the CDR3 is TGCAGTGCCCCTCCGGGACACCTCTATAATGGCTACACCTTC. It yields the protein CSAPPGHLYNGYTF.

The V call is TRBV7-6, the J call TRBJ2-5; unclear D gene. V lost 5 bases and J lost 5, with 18 bases in between. The CDR3 is 15 amino acids. The V gene's germline CDR1 is SGHVS and CDR2 FNYEAQ. As DNA, the CDR3 is TGTGCCAGCAGCCCGTCGTCCATCGGAAGGGAGACCCAGTACTTC. This gives the protein CASSPSSIGRETQYF.

This clonotype was counted many times. The J gene is TRBJ2-2, the V gene TRBV27; D gene unclear. The CDR3 has 12 amino acids. Germline assignment: CDR1 MNHEY and CDR2 SMNVEV (reference sequence). V gave up 3 bases and J gave up 6 bases, with 5 bases separating them. CDR3 DNA sequence: TGTGCCAGCAGTTTTCCGGCCGGGGAGCTGTTTTTT. Its protein product is CASSFPAGELFF.

This clonotype was seen a handful of times. CDR3 amino acids: CSAPRQGAYGYTF. The CDR3 nucleotides read TGCAGCGCCCCCCGACAGGGTGCCTATGGCTACACCTTC. This sequence joins TRBV29-1 and TRBJ1-2; TRBD1 agrees at 7 bases. The CDR3 extends over 13 amino acids. Germline loops: CDR1 SQVTM, CDR2 ANQGSEA. After removal of 7 bases from V and 4 bases from J, the junction contained 9 bases not matched to a gene.

A few counts support this clonotype. The J gene is TRBJ1-2, the V gene TRBV4-1, with no clear D. V was trimmed by 2 bases and J by 8 bases, leaving 15 bases between them. The length of the CDR3 is 14 residues. CDR1 is MGHRA, CDR2 YSYEKL, per germline. The CDR3 DNA sequence: TGCGCCAGCAGCCAACTGACATCCCGCCCGGGCTACACCTTC. Translating it yields CASSQLTSRPGYTF.

This clonotype was seen repeatedly, ten times or more. The V and J genes are TRBV4-1 and TRBJ2-2, with TRBD2 matching over 8 bases. CDR3 length equals 17 residues. With 3 bases clipped from V and 4 bases from J, the junction kept 10 bases outside the gene matches. The germline CDR1 and CDR2 sequences are MGHRA and YSYEKL. The DNA of the CDR3 is TGCGCCAGCAGCCACGGACTCGGGGGGGCGAGCACCGGGGAGCTGTTTTTT. Protein: CASSHGLGGASTGELFF.

This clonotype was observed at least ten times. This chain uses TRBV12-3 or TRBV12-4 with TRBJ1-3; the D is unclear. The CDR3 sequence is 16 residues long. Between the trimmed V and J ends, which lost 6 bases and 2 bases, there was a span of 17 bases. CDR3 residues: CASSPVGRKAGNTIYF. CDR3 DNA sequence: TGTGCCAGCAGCCCGGTGGGCAGGAAGGCTGGAAACACCATATATTTT.

There are a few counts of this clonotype. This sequence joins TRBV5-5 and TRBJ2-1, with 9 bases matching TRBD2. After removal of 4 bases from V and 15 bases from J, the junction contained 23 bases not matched to a gene. Germline assignment: CDR1 SGHKS and CDR2 YYEKEE (reference sequence). The CDR3 length is 17 residues. CDR3 sequence (DNA): TGTGCCAGCAGCATTGCCCCTCGGGGTAGCGGGGGCCGGGGAGTGTTCTTC. This translates into CASSIAPRGSGGRGVFF.

This clonotype was seen a handful of times. J is TRBJ2-5 and V is TRBV7-2; D possibly corresponds to TRBD1 (6 bases). This CDR3 is built from 16 residues. Germline CDR1 is SGHTA and CDR2 is FQGNSA. The germline V and J ends were trimmed by 5 bases and 2 bases, with 18 bases remaining between them. The CDR3: CASSLHLMTGQETQYF. In DNA, the CDR3 is TGTGCCAGCAGCCTGCATCTAATGACAGGACAAGAGACCCAGTACTTC. The full variable domain, completed using reference TRBV7-2 and TRBJ2-5, is GAGVSQSPSNKVTEKGKDVELRCDPISGHTALYWYRQSLGQGLEFLIYFQGNSAPDKSGLPSDRFSAERTGGSVSTLTIQRTQQEDSAVYLCASSLHLMTGQETQYFGPGTRLLVL.

This clonotype was counted between two and nine times. The rearrangement uses TRBV6-1 and TRBJ2-7; 11 bases agree with TRBD1. Germline V gene data show CDR1 as MNHNS and CDR2 as SASEGT. This CDR3 is 15 amino acids long. Germline trimming cut 2 bases from V and 2 bases from J; bases unmatched to any gene: 2. CDR3 DNA sequence: TGTGCCAGCAGTGAACAGGACAGGGGGCCCTACGAGCAGTACTTC. Amino acid sequence: CASSEQDRGPYEQYF.

This clonotype came up many times. The chain combines TRBV20-1 with TRBJ1-6, with D tentatively TRBD1 (6 bases). Germline-derived CDR1 and CDR2 are DFQATT and SNEGSKA (reference sequence). The length of the CDR3 is 16 residues. Trimming cost V 2 bases and J 0 bases, with 11 bases left between them. DNA for the CDR3: TGCAGTGCTAGAAAGACGGACAGCTCCTATAATTCACCCCTCCACTTT. Its protein product is CSARKTDSSYNSPLHF.

This clonotype was detected many times. The chain links TRBV20-1 to TRBJ1-1; D might be TRBD1 (6 bases). V was shortened by 6 bases and J by 1 base, with 15 bases between the two germline ends. CDR3 length equals 14 residues. Germline lookup yields CDR1 DFQATT and CDR2 SNEGSKA (reference sequence). CDR3 coding DNA: TGCAGTGCCCCACCGGGACATTGGAACACTGAAGCTTTCTTT. Translating it yields CSAPPGHWNTEAFF.

This clonotype was observed a handful of times. The CDR3 region has the DNA TGTGCCAGCAGTGGGAGAAACGAGCGGGGGGACTACAATGAGCAGTTCTTC. It encodes CASSGRNERGDYNEQFF. V is TRBV12-3 or TRBV12-4 and J is TRBJ2-1; 9 positions match TRBD2. The CDR3 extends over 17 amino acids. J lost 3 bases, V lost 5 bases, and 11 bases had no gene match.

This clonotype turned up a few times. The chain employs TRBV5-1 and TRBJ2-3; tentatively, D is TRBD1 or TRBD2 (6 bases each). Germline loops: CDR1 SGHRS, CDR2 YFSETQ. The CDR3 has 15 amino acids. V dropped 0 bases and J dropped 4 bases, with 12 bases sitting between them. CDR3 loop: CASSLVGGPADTQYF. The CDR3 DNA reads as TGCGCCAGCAGCTTGGTAGGGGGGCCGGCAGATACGCAGTATTTT.

This clonotype was recorded many times. V gene TRBV7-9 combines with J gene TRBJ2-3; 9 nucleotides agree with TRBD2. The germline V gene encodes CDR1 SEHNR and CDR2 FQNEAQ (reference sequence). V dropped 3 bases and J dropped 0; count of bases not matched to a gene: 4. The CDR3 sequence is 16 residues long. The CDR3 protein is CASSFSGGTSTDTQYF. The CDR3 DNA is TGTGCCAGCAGCTTTAGCGGGGGAACTAGCACAGATACGCAGTATTTT. Full variable domain (remainder filled in from reference TRBV7-9 and TRBJ2-3): DTGVSQNPRHKITKRGQNVTFRCDPISEHNRLYWYRQTLGQGPEFLTYFQNEAQLEKSRLLSDRFSAERPKGSFSTLEIQRTEQGDSAMYLCASSFSGGTSTDTQYFGPGTRLTVL.

The J gene is TRBJ2-1, the V gene TRBV20-1; 9 nucleotides align to TRBD2. Per the germline V gene, CDR1 is DFQATT and CDR2 is SNEGSKA (reference sequence). The CDR3 covers 15 residues. V dropped 6 bases and J dropped 6; count of bases not matched to a gene: 12. Written as DNA, the CDR3 is TGCAGTGCAGCATCAAACCTAGCGGGGCCCAATGAGCAGTTCTTC. This encodes CSAASNLAGPNEQFF.